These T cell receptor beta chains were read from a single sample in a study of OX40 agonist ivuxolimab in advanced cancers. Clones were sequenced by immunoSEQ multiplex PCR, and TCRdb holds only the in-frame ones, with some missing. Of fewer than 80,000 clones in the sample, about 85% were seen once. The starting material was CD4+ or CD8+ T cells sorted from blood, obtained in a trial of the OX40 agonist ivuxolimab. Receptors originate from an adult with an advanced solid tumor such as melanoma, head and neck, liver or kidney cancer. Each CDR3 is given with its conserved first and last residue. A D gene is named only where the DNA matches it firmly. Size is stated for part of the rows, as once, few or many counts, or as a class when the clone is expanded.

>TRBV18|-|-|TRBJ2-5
CASSPGGTETQYF
TGTGCCAGCTCCCCCGGGGGCACAGAGACCCAGTACTTC
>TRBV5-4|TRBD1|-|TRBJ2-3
CASNPRDRRTDTQYF
TGTGCCAGCAACCCGAGGGACAGACGCACAGATACGCAGTATTTT
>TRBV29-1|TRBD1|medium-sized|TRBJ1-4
CSVEADRGRSEKLFF
TGCAGCGTTGAAGCTGACAGGGGGCGCAGTGAAAAACTGTTTTTT
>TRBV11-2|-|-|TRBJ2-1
CASSLKSLGYNEQFF
TGTGCCAGCAGCTTAAAGAGTCTTGGGTACAATGAGCAGTTCTTC
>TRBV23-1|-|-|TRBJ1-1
CASSQGVESNTEAFF
TGCGCCAGCAGTCAAGGGGTCGAATCGAACACTGAAGCTTTCTTT
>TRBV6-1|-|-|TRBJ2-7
CASSPVKPTYEQYF
TGTGCCAGCAGTCCGGTGAAGCCGACATACGAGCAGTACTTC
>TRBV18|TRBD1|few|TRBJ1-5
CASSRGQGDQPQHF
TGTGCCAGCTCACGAGGACAGGGGGATCAGCCCCAGCATTTT
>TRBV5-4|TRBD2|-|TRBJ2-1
CASSLGGIAGGLNEQFF
TGTGCCAGCAGCTTGGGGGGTATAGCGGGAGGTCTCAATGAGCAGTTCTTC
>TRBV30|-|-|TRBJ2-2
CAASQRGTGELFF
TGTGCCGCATCGCAACGGGGGACCGGGGAGCTGTTTTTT
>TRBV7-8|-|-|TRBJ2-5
CASSWETWQETQYF
TGTGCCAGCAGCTGGGAGACCTGGCAAGAGACCCAGTACTTC
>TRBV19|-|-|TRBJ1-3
CASSIHGNTIYF
TGTGCCAGTAGTATCCATGGAAACACCATATATTTT
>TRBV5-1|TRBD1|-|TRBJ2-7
CASSPTTGLREQYF
TGCGCCAGCAGCCCAACGACAGGGTTGCGCGAGCAGTACTTC